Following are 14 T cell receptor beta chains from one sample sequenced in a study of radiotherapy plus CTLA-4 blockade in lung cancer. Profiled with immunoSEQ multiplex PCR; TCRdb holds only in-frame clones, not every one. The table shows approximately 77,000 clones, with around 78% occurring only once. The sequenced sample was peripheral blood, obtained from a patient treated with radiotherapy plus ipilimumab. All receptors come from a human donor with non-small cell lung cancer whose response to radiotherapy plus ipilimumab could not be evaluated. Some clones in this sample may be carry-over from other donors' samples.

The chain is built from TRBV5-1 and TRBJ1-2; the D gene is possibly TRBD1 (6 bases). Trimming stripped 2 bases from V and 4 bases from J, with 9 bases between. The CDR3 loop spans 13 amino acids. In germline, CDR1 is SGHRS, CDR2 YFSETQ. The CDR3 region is CASSFDRSYGYTF. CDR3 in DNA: TGCGCCAGCAGCTTCGACAGGTCCTATGGCTACACCTTC.

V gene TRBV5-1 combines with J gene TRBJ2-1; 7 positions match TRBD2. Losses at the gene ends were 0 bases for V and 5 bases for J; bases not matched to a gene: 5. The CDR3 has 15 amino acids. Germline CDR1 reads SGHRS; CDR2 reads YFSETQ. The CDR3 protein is CASSLAGGPDNEQFF. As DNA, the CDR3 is TGCGCCAGCAGCTTGGCGGGAGGACCTGACAATGAGCAGTTCTTC.

CDR3 loop: CASSLGDRAYEQYF. CDR3 sequence (DNA): TGTGCCAGCAGTTTAGGGGACAGGGCCTACGAGCAGTACTTC. J is TRBJ2-7 and V is TRBV6-5; 9 bases match TRBD1. After removal of 4 bases from V and 2 bases from J, the junction contained 3 bases not matched to a gene. The CDR3 has 14 residues. Per the germline V gene, CDR1 is MNHEY and CDR2 is SVGAGI.

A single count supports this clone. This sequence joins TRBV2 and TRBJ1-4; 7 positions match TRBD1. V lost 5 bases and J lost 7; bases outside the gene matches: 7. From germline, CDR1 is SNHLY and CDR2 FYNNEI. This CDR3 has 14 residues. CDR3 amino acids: CASSLTGSREKLFF. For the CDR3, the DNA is TGTGCCAGCAGTTTGACAGGGAGTCGTGAAAAACTGTTTTTT.

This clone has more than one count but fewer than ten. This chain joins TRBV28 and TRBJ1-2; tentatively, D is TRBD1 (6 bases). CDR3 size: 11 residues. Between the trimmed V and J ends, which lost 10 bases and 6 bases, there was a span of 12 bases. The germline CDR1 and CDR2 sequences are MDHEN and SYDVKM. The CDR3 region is CATSRTDGYTF. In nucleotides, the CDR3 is TGTGCCACCTCTCGGACAGATGGCTACACCTTC.

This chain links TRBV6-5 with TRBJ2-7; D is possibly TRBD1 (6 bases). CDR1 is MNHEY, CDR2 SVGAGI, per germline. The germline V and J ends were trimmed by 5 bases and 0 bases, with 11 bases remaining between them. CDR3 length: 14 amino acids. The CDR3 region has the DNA TGTGCCAGCAGTCACCAACAGGGCTCCTACGAGCAGTACTTC. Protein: CASSHQQGSYEQYF.

CDR3 sequence (DNA): TGTGCCAGCAGTCCACTGGGCTGGCAGGAGACCCAGTACTTC. It translates to CASSPLGWQETQYF. The chain links TRBV6-5 to TRBJ2-5, with D uncertain. The CDR3 has 14 residues. Trimming removed 5 bases at V and 5 bases at J, with 15 bases between. From germline, CDR1 is MNHEY and CDR2 SVGAGI.

As DNA, the CDR3 is TGTGCCAGCAGACCTGGAGAGAACACTGAAGCTTTCTTT. Its protein product is CASRPGENTEAFF. The chain joins TRBV5-4 to TRBJ1-1; no clear D gene. The germline V gene encodes CDR1 SGHNT and CDR2 YYREEE (reference sequence). The V end lost 5 bases, the J end lost 1 base, and 9 bases lay between the germline ends. The CDR3 has 13 residues.

CDR3 residues: CASSLDRDIGKLFF. In DNA form, the CDR3 reads TGTGCCAGCAGTTTGGACAGGGATATAGGAAAACTGTTTTTT. The chain is built from TRBV27 and TRBJ1-4, with 8 nucleotides matching TRBD1. Looked up from germline, CDR1 is MNHEY and CDR2 is SMNVEV (reference sequence). V lost 3 bases to trimming and J lost 10 bases; unmatched junction nucleotides: 7. This CDR3 is 14 amino acids long. The whole variable domain, filled in from reference TRBV27 and TRBJ1-4, reads EAQVTQNPRYLITVTGKKLTVTCSQNMNHEYMSWYRQDPGLGLRQIYYSMNVEVTDKGDVPEGYKVSRKEKRNFPLILESPSPNQTSLYFCASSLDRDIGKLFFGSGTQLSVL.

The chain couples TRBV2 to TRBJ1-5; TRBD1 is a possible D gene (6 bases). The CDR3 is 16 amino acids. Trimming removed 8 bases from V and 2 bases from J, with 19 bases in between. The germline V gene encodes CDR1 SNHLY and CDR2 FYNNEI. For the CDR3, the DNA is TGTGCCAGCGACCGCGGGGGGCGAGGAGGCAATCAGCCCCAGCATTTT. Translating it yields CASDRGGRGGNQPQHF.

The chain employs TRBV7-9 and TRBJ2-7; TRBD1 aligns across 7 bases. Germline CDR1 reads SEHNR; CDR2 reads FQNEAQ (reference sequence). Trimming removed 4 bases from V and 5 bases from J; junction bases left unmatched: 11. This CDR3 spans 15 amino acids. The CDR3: CASSSTAFDRDEQYF. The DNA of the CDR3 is TGTGCCAGCAGCTCGACCGCCTTCGACAGGGACGAGCAGTACTTC.

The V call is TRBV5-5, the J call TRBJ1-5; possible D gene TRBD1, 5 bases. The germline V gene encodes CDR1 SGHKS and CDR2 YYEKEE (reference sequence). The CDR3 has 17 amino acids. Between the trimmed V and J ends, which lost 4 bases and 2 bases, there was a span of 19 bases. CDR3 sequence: CASSRWLYTGGNQPQHF. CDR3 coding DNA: TGTGCCAGCAGCCGATGGCTCTACACGGGGGGCAATCAGCCCCAGCATTTT.

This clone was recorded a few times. The CDR3 region has the DNA TGTGCCAGCAGTTTGGGGGGACAGGGGGACGATGAAAAACTGTTTTTT. This codes for CASSLGGQGDDEKLFF. The chain is built from TRBV28 and TRBJ1-4; 11 nucleotides match TRBD1. The CDR3 extends over 16 amino acids. Germline CDR1 and CDR2: MDHEN and SYDVKM. Germline trimming cut 3 bases from V and 6 bases from J; bases unmatched to any gene: 6.

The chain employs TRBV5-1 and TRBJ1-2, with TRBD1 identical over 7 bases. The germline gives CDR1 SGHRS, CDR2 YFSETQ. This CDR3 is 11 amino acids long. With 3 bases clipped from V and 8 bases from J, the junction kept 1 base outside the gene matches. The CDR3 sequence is CASSSGGGYTF. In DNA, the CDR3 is TGCGCCAGCAGCTCAGGGGGGGGCTACACCTTC. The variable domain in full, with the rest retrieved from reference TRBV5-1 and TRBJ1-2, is KAGVTQTPRYLIKTRGQQVTLSCSPISGHRSVSWYQQTPGQGLQFLFEYFSETQRNKGNFPGRFSGRQFSNSRSEMNVSTLELGDSALYLCASSSGGGYTFGSGTRLTVV.